This T cell receptor beta chain was identified during a study of blood T cell repertoires in COVID-19. Study information: PBMCs, B-cell-depleted T cells, or T cells were the source of the cDNA or gDNA that made up the material.

J lost 9 bases, V lost 3 bases, and 7 bases had no gene match. CDR1 and CDR2 (germline): SGHTS, YDEGEE. The CDR3 covers 14 residues. This clone is a singleton in its sample. Original handling: Amplification from reference gene primers served as the basis for estimated nucleated cell counts. TCRdb's copy holds only in-frame clones and misses some; the assay was immunoSEQ multiplex PCR. V and J calls and clone size are those listed in that table; D and trimming were worked out from the DNA. The sample lists about 240,000 clones, approximately 86% seen once, with about 7.1% in the top ten. The genes are TRBV5-8 and TRBJ2-1; 9 bases agree with TRBD1. The origin of this receptor is a woman aged 70 to 79 with active or convalescent COVID-19. Specimen: peripheral blood. In DNA form, the CDR3 reads TGTGCCAGCAGCTCAAACAGGGGGCTCGGTGAGCAGTTCTTC. Protein sequence: CASSSNRGLGEQFF.